This TCR beta chain was obtained from a study of radiotherapy plus CTLA-4 blockade in lung cancer. Ipilimumab-mediated CTLA-4 blockade plus focal radiation was given to patients having chemo-refractory metastatic non-small-cell lung cancer. Notes on this clone: What it recognizes is unknown.

The CDR3 consists of 15 residues. Germline V gives CDR1 WNHNN, CDR2 SYGVQD (reference sequence). Trimming took 6 bases from V and 0 from J, leaving 9 bases between them. Profiling relied on immunoSEQ multiplex PCR, and the TCRdb table lists in-frame clones only, not all of them. This sample carries tens of thousands of clones, 65% to 85% of them seen once, and the ten largest clones take more than 3.5%. Findings and caveats of the study: Radiotherapy with ipilimumab was followed by blood expansion of tumor-derived clones. Strongest reported response predictors: early blood clone changes and post-radiation interferon-beta.

The sequence was collected from a human donor with non-small cell lung cancer who had stable disease on radiotherapy plus ipilimumab. The source was peripheral blood, collected from a patient treated with radiotherapy plus ipilimumab. The chain links TRBV10-1 to TRBJ2-6; D unclear. CDR3 coding DNA: TGCGCCAGCAGAGGCGCTAGCTCTGGGGCCAACGTCCTGACTTTC. Amino acid sequence: CASRGASSGANVLTF.